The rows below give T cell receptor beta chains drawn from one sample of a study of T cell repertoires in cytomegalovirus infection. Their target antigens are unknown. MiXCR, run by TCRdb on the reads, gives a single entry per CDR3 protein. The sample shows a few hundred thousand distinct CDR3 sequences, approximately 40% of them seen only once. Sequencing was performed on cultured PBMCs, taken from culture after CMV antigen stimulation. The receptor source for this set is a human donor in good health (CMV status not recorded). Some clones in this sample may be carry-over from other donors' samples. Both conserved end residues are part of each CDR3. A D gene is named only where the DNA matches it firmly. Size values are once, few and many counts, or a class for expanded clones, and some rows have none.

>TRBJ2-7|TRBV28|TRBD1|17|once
TGTGCCAGCAGTTCCCTCGGACAGGGCGAGAGAGACTACGAGCAGTACTTC
CASSSLGQGERDYEQYF
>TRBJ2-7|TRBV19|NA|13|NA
TGTGCCAGTAGGCAAGGGGGGGCCTACGAGCAGTACTTC
CASRQGGAYEQYF
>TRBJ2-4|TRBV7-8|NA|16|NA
TGTGCCAGCAGCCCCCTCAGGGTTGTTGCCAAAAACATTCAGTACTTC
CASSPLRVVAKNIQYF
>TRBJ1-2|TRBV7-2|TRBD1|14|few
TGTGCCAGCAGCTTAGGGACAGGGGCTACAGGCTACACCTTC
CASSLGTGATGYTF
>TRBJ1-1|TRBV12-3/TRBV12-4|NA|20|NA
TGTGCCAGCAGTTTAGCGCGCTTAAAGACCACAGGATCCGGGAACACTGAAGCTTTCTTT
CASSLARLKTTGSGNTEAFF
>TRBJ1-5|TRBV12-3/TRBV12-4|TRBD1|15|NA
TGTGCCAGCAGTGGGGACAGGGGAGCACGTCAGCCCCAGCATTTT
CASSGDRGARQPQHF
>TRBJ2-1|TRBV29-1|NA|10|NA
TGCAGCGTTGGAAACAATGAGCAGTTCTTC
CSVGNNEQFF
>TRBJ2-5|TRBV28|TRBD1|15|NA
TGTGCCAGCAGGCCCAACTCAGGGGGTACGGAGACCCAGTACTTC
CASRPNSGGTETQYF
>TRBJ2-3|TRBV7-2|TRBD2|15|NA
TGTGCCAGCAGCTGGGTGGGAGGGGAGTCAGATACGCAGTATTTT
CASSWVGGESDTQYF
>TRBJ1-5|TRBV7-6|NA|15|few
TGTGCCAGCAGCTCCCTACATAAAGAAAGGCAGCCCCAGCATTTT
CASSSLHKERQPQHF
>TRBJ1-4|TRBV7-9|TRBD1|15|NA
TGTGCCAGTACCCTTAGACAGGGAAGCGGAGAAAAACTGTTTTTT
CASTLRQGSGEKLFF
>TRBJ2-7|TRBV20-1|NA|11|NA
TGCAGTGGCGAGACTAGTCGCGAGCAGTACTTC
CSGETSREQYF
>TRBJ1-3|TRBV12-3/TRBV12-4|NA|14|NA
TGTGCCAGCAGCAGAGGCAGGGCTGGAAACACCATATATTTT
CASSRGRAGNTIYF
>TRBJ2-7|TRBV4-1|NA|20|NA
TGCGCCAGCAGCCAAGCCTTACCGCGGGTTTATGCCGATCAATCCTACGAGCAGTACTTC
CASSQALPRVYADQSYEQYF
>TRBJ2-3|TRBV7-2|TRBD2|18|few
TGTGCCAGCAGCCGAAGACCCCCGCTAGCGGGAGGGACAGATACGCAGTATTTT
CASSRRPPLAGGTDTQYF
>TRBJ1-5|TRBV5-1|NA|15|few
TGCGCCAGCAGCCCGGTCGGAGGGAGCAATCAGCCCCAGCATTTT
CASSPVGGSNQPQHF
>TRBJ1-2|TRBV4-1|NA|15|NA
TGCGCCAGCAGCCAAGGTACCGTGGGCCTAAATGGCTACACCTTC
CASSQGTVGLNGYTF
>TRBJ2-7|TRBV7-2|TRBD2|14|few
TGTGCCAGCGCGACTAGCGTGGTCTCCTACGAGCAGTACTTC
CASATSVVSYEQYF
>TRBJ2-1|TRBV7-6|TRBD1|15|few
TGTGCCAGCAGCTCCCCCGGGACAGCAGTTAATGAGCAGTTCTTC
CASSSPGTAVNEQFF
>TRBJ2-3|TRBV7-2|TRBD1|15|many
TGTGCCAGCAGCTCGGCCCCGGGACAGACAGATACGCAGTATTTT
CASSSAPGQTDTQYF
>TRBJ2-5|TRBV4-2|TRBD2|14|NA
TGTGCCAGCAGCCTCCTAGCGGACCAAGAGACCCAGTACTTC
CASSLLADQETQYF
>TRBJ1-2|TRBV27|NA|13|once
TGTGCCAGCAGTAACCCCCGGGGGTATGGCTACACCTTC
CASSNPRGYGYTF
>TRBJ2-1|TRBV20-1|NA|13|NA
TGCAGTGCTAGATGGGTCTCTTTCAATGAGCAGTTCTTC
CSARWVSFNEQFF
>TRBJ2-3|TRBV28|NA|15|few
TGTGCCGCGAATACGCAGACTAGAGGGGTAGATACGCAGTATTTT
CAANTQTRGVDTQYF
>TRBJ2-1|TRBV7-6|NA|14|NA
TGTGCCAGCAGCTTAGTGGGTAGGGTCGATGAGCAGTTCTTC
CASSLVGRVDEQFF
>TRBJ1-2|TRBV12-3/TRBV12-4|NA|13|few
TGTGCCAGCAGCCTATTGAGGGTTCAGGGCTACACCTTC
CASSLLRVQGYTF
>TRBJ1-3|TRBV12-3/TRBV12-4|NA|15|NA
TGTGCCAGCAGTCCCCCCGGGGGCCCTGGAAACACCATATATTTT
CASSPPGGPGNTIYF
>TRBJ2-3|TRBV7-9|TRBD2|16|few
TGTGCCAGCCCTTACGGGACTAGCCTCTCCCGAGATACGCAGTATTTT
CASPYGTSLSRDTQYF
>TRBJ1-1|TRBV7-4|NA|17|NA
TGTGCCAGCAGCTTACCTTTAGATACTCAGGGGAACACTGAAGCTTTCTTT
CASSLPLDTQGNTEAFF
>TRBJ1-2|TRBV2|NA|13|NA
TGTGCCAGCAAGTCGGCGGATAACTATGGCTACACCTTC
CASKSADNYGYTF
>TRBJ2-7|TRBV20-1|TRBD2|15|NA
TGCAGTGCTAGAGATCGCACTAGCGGGGGCTACGAGCAGTACTTC
CSARDRTSGGYEQYF
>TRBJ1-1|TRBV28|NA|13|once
TGTGCCAGCATTAACTCGGGGGTAACTGAAGCTTTCTTT
CASINSGVTEAFF